The sequence of this TCR beta chain was determined in a study of post-analysis software for immune sequencing data. Every TCR beta cDNA library bore unique molecular identifiers. Around 450,000 cDNA molecules were recovered from an input of about 0.9 to 10 million T cells. TCRdb re-called the PCR reads with MiXCR, one entry per CDR3 protein. The sample has 450,000 to 650,000 distinct CDR3 sequences; around 44% are singletons. The germline V gene encodes CDR1 SGHDT and CDR2 YYEEEE. The J segment lost 6 bases and the V segment lost 3 bases, leaving 20 bases of the junction unmatched. The CDR3 length is 18 residues. Turning to this clonotype: Its specificity is not known.

Whole-study findings and limits: Compared against controls, patients with multiple sclerosis displayed significantly lower normalized Chao1 diversity. Included in a set of roughly five TRBV segments more frequent in patients than controls were TRBV5-6, TRBV5-1 and TRBV20-1.

The sequence derives from a girl under 18 with multiple sclerosis. Input material: blood. The rearrangement joins TRBV5-6 to TRBJ1-2, with 7 bases lining up with TRBD1. CDR3 nucleotides: TGTGCCAGCAGCTCCCAGGGGGGGGCGCGTATCGGATTGGATGGCTACACCTTC. The encoded protein is CASSSQGGARIGLDGYTF.